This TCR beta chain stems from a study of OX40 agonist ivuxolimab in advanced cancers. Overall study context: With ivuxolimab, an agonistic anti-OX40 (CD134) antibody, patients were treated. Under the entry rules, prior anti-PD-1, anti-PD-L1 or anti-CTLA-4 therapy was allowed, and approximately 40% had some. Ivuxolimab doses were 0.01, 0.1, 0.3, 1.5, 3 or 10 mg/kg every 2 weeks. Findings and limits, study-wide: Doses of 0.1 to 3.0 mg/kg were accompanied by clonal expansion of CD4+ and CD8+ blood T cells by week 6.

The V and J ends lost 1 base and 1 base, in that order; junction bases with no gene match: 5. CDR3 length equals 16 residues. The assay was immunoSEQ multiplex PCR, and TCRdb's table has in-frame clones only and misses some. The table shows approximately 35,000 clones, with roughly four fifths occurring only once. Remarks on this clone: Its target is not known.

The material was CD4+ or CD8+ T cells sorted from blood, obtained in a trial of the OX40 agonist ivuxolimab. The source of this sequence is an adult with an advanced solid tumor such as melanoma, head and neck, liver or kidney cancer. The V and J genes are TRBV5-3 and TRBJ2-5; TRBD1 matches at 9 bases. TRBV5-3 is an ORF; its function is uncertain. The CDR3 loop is CARSLWDRDFQETQYF. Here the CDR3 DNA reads TGTGCCAGAAGCTTGTGGGACAGGGACTTCCAAGAGACCCAGTACTTC.